Presented here are 2 T cell receptor beta chains from one specimen sequenced in a study of post-analysis software for immune sequencing data (dated by TCRdb to the mid-2010s). Study-wide conclusions, independent of this receptor: Roughly 5 TRBV segments, including TRBV5-6, TRBV5-1 and TRBV20-1, were significantly more frequent in patients than controls.

These receptors have no known antigen. Libraries were constructed by PCR. The instrument was an Illumina HiSeq 2500. To reduce PCR and sequencing biases, unique molecular identifiers were built into the TCR beta cDNA libraries. The public reads were reanalyzed by TCRdb: fastp trimming at Q25, MiXCR alignment, in-frame beta chains only. Merged by CDR3 protein, the rows form single entries marked with the most common genes and DNA. The sample table shows about 500,000 distinct CDR3 sequences, and roughly 46% are seen once. Around an eighth of the sample goes to the ten largest clones. The sequenced material came from blood. These receptor sequences come from a girl under 18 with multiple sclerosis.

The chain employs TRBV7-6 and TRBJ2-7; the D gene is possibly TRBD1 (5 bases). CDR1 and CDR2 from the germline V gene are SGHVS and FNYEAQ. CDR3 length: 15 amino acids. V lost 1 base and J lost 4, with 14 bases in between. CDR3 in DNA: TGTGCCAGCAGCTTAGAGTCAGGGCCAACTTACGAGCAGTACTTC. Translated: CASSLESGPTYEQYF.

The chain carries TRBV20-1 and TRBJ2-1; 8 bases are a match to TRBD1. The germline V gene has CDR1 DFQATT and CDR2 SNEGSKA (reference sequence). This CDR3 has 16 amino acids. V lost 5 bases and J lost 3; bases outside the gene matches: 12. CDR3 in DNA: TGCAGTGCTCCCCCGAGGGACAGGAATATCTACAATGAGCAGTTCTTC. It yields the protein CSAPPRDRNIYNEQFF.